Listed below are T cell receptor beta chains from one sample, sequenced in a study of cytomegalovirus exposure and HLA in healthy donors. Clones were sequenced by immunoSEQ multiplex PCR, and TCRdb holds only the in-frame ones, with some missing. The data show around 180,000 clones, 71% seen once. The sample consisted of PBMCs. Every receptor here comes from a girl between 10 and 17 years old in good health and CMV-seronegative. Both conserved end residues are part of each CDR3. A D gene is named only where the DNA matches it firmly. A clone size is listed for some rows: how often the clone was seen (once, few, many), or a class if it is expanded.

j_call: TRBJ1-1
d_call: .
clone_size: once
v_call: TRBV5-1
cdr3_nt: TGCGCCAGCAGCAGGGAGACAAATTTGAACACTGAAGCTTTCTTT
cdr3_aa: CASSRETNLNTEAFF

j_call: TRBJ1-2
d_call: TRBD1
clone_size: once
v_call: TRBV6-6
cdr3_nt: TGTGCCAGCAAGGAGGAAGGACAGGGGGGCTACACCTTC
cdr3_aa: CASKEEGQGGYTF

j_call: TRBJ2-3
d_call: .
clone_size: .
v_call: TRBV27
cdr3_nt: TGTGCCAGCAGTTTAAGGAGGGGGCAGGATACGCAGTATTTT
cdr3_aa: CASSLRRGQDTQYF

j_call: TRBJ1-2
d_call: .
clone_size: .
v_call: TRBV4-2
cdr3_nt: TGTGCCAGCAGCCAAGAGGTAAACTCCCGGGGCTACACCTTC
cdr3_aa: CASSQEVNSRGYTF

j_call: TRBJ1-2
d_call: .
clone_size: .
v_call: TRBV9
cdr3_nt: TGTGCCAGCAGCGTAGAAGGGCAGGGCTTTTCAGCTAACTATGGCTACACCTTC
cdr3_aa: CASSVEGQGFSANYGYTF

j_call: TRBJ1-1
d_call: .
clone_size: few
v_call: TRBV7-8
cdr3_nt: TGTGCCAGCAGCCAAATGCTTGACATTTACACTGAAGCTTTCTTT
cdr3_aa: CASSQMLDIYTEAFF

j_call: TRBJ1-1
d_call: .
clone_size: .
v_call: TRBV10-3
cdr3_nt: TGTGCCATCACCGGGGGAGGAAACACTGAAGCTTTCTTT
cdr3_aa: CAITGGGNTEAFF

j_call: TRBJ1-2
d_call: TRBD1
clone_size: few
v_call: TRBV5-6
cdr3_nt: TGTGCCAGCAGCTTTTCGGACAGGGTTAGCTATGGCTACACCTTC
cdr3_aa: CASSFSDRVSYGYTF

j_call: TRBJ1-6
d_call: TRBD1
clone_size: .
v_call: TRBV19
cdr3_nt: TGTGCCAGTAGGTTGGGGACAGGGATTACACCCCTCCACTTT
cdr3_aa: CASRLGTGITPLHF

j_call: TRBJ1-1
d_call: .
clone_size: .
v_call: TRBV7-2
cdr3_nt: TGTGCCAGCAGCTTAACCGGTTTAAGCACTGAAGCTTTCTTT
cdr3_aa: CASSLTGLSTEAFF

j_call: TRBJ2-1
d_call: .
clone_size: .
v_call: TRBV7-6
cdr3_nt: TGTGCCAGCAGCCACCCGGGTAATGAGCAGTTCTTC
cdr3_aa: CASSHPGNEQFF

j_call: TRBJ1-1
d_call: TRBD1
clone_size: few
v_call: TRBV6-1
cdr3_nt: TGTGCCAGCAGCCGACAGGGGGCGTACACTGAAGCTTTCTTT
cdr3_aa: CASSRQGAYTEAFF

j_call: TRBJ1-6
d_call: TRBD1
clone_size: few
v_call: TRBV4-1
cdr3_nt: TGCGCCAGCAGCCAGGGAGAGTTCCGGGACAGATCAAAATCACCCCTCCACTTT
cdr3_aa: CASSQGEFRDRSKSPLHF

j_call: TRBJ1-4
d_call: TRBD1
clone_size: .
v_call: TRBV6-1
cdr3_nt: TGTGCCAGCAGTTGGACAGGGATGGGAGAAAAACTGTTTTTT
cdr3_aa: CASSWTGMGEKLFF

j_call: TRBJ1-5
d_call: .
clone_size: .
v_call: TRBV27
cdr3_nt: TGTGCCAGCAGTCCCCCGGGGTATAGCAATCAGCCCCAGCATTTT
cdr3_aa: CASSPPGYSNQPQHF

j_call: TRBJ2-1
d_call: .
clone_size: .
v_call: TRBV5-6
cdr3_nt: TGTGCCAGCAGCTTGGTTACTAGCCTCACCTACAATGAGCAGTTCTTC
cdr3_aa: CASSLVTSLTYNEQFF

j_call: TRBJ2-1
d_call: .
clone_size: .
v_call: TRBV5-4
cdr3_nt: TGTGCCAGCAGCCTCCGTTTCGGAACGTGGGCTTCCTTAAGGGAGCAGTTCTTC
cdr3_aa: CASSLRFGTWASLREQFF

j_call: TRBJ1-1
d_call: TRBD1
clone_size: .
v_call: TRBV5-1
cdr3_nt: TGCGCCAGCAGCCCGACAGGGGAGAACACTGAAGCTTTCTTT
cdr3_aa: CASSPTGENTEAFF

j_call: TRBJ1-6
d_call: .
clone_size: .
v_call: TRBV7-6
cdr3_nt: TGTGCCAGCAGCCCAATCCAGGGTACGGCACCCCTCCACTTT
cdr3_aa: CASSPIQGTAPLHF

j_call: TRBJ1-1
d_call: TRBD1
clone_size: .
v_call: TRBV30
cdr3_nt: TGTGCCCGAGGGACAGGGAACACTGAAGCTTTCTTT
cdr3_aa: CARGTGNTEAFF

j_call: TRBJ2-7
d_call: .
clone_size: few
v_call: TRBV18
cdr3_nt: TGTGCCAGCTCACCACCGAGGGGGGGGCCATACGAGCAGTACTTC
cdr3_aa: CASSPPRGGPYEQYF

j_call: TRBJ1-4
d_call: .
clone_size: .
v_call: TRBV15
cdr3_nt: TGTGCCACCAGCTTACGTTCCTTGGACACATGGGGAATTGAAAAACTGTTTTTT
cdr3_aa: CATSLRSLDTWGIEKLFF

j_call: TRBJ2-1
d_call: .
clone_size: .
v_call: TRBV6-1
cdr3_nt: TGTGCCAGCGAAAAAGGACTGGGGGCCGGTAATGAGCAGTTCTTC
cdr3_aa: CASEKGLGAGNEQFF

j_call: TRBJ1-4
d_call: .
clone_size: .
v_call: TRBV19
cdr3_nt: TGTGCCAGTAGTACCCTGCAGGGGACTAATGAAAAACTGTTTTTT
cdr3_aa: CASSTLQGTNEKLFF

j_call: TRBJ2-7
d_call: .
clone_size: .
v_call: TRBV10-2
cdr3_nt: TGCGCCAGCAGCCCTTCTACTACCTACGAGCAGTACTTC
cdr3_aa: CASSPSTTYEQYF

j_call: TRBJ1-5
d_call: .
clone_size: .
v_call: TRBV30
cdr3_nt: TGTGCCTGGAGTGTATTAGGCCAGGCAGATCAGCCCCAGCATTTT
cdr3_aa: CAWSVLGQADQPQHF

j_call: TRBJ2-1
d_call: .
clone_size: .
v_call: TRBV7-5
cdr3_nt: TGTGCCAGAAGCTTAGGGGCTAGCGTGTGGGATGGGAATGAGCAGTTCTTC
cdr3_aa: CARSLGASVWDGNEQFF

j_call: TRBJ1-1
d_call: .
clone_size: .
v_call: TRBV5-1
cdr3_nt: TGCGCCAGCAGCAGCGGACAGAGGGCGTCTTTCTTT
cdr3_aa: CASSSGQRASFF

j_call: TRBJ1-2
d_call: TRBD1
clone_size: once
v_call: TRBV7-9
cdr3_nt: TGTGCCAGCAGCCGGGACAGGGGTTCGGATGGCTACACCTTC
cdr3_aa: CASSRDRGSDGYTF

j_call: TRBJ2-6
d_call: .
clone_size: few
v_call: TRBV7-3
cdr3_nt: TGTGCCAGCAGCCTCGCGGGCCCCTCTGGGGCCAACGTCCTGACTTTC
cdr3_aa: CASSLAGPSGANVLTF

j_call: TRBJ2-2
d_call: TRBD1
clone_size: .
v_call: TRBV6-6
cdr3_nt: TGTGCCAGCAGTTCTCAGGACAGGGGGACCGGGGAGCTGTTTTTT
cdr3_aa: CASSSQDRGTGELFF

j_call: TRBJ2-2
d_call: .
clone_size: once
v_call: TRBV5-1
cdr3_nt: TGCGCCAGCAGCTTCCGGGTAACCACTTCCGGGGAGCTGTTTTTT
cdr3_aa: CASSFRVTTSGELFF

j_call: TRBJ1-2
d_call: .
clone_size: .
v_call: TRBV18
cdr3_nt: TGTGCCAGCTCACGAGAGACAGAACCCTATCTTGGCTACACCTTC
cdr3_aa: CASSRETEPYLGYTF

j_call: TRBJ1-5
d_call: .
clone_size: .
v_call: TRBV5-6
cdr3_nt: TGTGCCAGCAGCCCTCTGGAGGGGCCCCAGCATTTT
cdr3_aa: CASSPLEGPQHF

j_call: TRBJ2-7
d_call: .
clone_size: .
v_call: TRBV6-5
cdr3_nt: TGTGCCAGCATCGATTCGGGGGGCAGCCCCTACGAGCAGTACTTC
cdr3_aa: CASIDSGGSPYEQYF

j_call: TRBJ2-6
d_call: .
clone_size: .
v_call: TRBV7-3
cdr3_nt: TGTGCCAGCAGCTTAGAGGGAGCTCCCTATTCTGGGGCCAACGTCCTGACTTTC
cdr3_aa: CASSLEGAPYSGANVLTF

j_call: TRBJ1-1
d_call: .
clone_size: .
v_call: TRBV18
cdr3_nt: TGTGCCAGCTCACCGTTAGCCCCTCATCCCTCATCAGACACTGAAGCTTTCTTT
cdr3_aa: CASSPLAPHPSSDTEAFF

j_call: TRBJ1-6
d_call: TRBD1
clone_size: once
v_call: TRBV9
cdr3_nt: TGTGCCAGCAGCCCTGGGACAGGGAATTCACCCCTCCACTTT
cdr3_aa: CASSPGTGNSPLHF

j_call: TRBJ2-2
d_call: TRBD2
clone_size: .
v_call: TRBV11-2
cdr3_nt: TGTGCCAGCAGCTTGCGGACTAGCGGCCTCACCGGGGAGCTGTTTTTT
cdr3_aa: CASSLRTSGLTGELFF

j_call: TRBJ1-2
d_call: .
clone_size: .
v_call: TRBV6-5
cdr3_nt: TGTGCCAGCACCCAAGTAGGGGTTCGAGGCTACACCTTC
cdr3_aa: CASTQVGVRGYTF

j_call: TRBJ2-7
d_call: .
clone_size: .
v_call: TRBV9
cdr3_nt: TGTGCCAGCAGCGGGGGACTTTCCTACGAGCAGTACTTC
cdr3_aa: CASSGGLSYEQYF

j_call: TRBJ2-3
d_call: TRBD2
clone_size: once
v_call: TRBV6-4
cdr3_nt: TGTGCCAGCAGGGCCTCGGCTAGCGGGTACACAGATACGCAGTATTTT
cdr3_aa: CASRASASGYTDTQYF

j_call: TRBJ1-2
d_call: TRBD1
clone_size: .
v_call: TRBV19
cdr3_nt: TGTGCCAGTACTTTCTCCCCCCGGACAGGGGATGGCTACACCTTC
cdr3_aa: CASTFSPRTGDGYTF

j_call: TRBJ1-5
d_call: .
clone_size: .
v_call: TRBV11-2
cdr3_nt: TGTGCCAGCAGCTTAGGTGGCTCTAGTAATCAGCCCCAGCATTTT
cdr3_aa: CASSLGGSSNQPQHF

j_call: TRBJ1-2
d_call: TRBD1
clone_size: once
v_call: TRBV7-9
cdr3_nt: TGTGCCAGCAGCCCGGGACAGGGGTTGATCGGCTACACCTTC
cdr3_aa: CASSPGQGLIGYTF

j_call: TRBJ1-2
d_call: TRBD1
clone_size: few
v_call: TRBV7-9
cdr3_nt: TGTGCCAGCAGCTCGCAAACCGGGACAGGGGGCGGTGGCTACACCTTC
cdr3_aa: CASSSQTGTGGGGYTF

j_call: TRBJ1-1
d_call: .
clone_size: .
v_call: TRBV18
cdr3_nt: TGTGCCAGCTCACCACCGCAGGGGCAAGGCACTGAAGCTTTCTTT
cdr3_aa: CASSPPQGQGTEAFF

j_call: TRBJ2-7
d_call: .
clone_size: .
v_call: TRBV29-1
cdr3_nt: TGCAGCGTGCCCCGGGCGGGTGAGCAGTACTTC
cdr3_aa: CSVPRAGEQYF

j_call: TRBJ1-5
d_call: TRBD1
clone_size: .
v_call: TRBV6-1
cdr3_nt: TGTGCCAGCATAGACAGGGGCTATAGCAATCAGCCCCAGCATTTT
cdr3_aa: CASIDRGYSNQPQHF

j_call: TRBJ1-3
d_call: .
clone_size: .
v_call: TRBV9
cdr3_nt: TGTGCCAGCAGTTCGACAGGCGGAAACACCATATATTTT
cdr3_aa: CASSSTGGNTIYF

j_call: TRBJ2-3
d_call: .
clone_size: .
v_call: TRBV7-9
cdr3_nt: TGTGCCAGCACCTCCCAGCAGCGGTACACAGATACGCAGTATTTT
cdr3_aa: CASTSQQRYTDTQYF

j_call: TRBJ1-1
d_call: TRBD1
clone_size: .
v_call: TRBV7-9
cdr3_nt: TGTGCCAGCAGCTTATTGCGACAGGGTAACACTGAAGCTTTCTTT
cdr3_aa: CASSLLRQGNTEAFF

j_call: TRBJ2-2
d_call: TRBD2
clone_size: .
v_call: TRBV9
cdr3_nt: TGTGCCAGCAGCGTAGTCGCGGGGGGTTGGGGGAACACCGGGGAGCTGTTTTTT
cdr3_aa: CASSVVAGGWGNTGELFF